Presented here are 19 T cell receptor beta chains from one specimen sequenced in a study of blood T cell repertoires in COVID-19. The data were produced by immunoSEQ multiplex PCR, yet TCRdb's version contains in-frame clones alone and is incomplete. The data contain more than 150,000 clones, approximately 86% of them singletons. The sequenced sample was PBMCs or T cells enriched from blood (not recorded which). These receptors were collected from a woman aged 25 to 39 who had recovered from COVID-19.

This chain uses TRBV4-2 with TRBJ1-2, with D uncertain. In germline, CDR1 is LGHNA, CDR2 YNFKEQ. CDR3 length: 12 residues. Trimming took off 0 bases at V and 8 bases at J, with 7 bases between the two ends. The CDR3 sequence is CASSQDERGYTF. Written as DNA, the CDR3 is TGTGCCAGCAGCCAAGATGAGCGGGGCTACACCTTC.

The V and J genes are TRBV18 and TRBJ1-6; tentative D call: TRBD1 (6 bases). Trimming shortened V by 3 bases and J by 7 bases, and 10 bases separated the two germline ends. Germline-derived CDR1 and CDR2 are KGHSH and LQKENI. The CDR3 loop spans 14 amino acids. DNA of the CDR3: TGTGCCAGCTCACCGCTAGGACAGAATTCACCCCTCCACTTT. Translation: CASSPLGQNSPLHF.

This chain links TRBV29-1 with TRBJ2-1; TRBD1 agrees at 7 bases. Germline CDR1 SQVTM, CDR2 ANQGSEA. The CDR3 runs to 11 residues. The V and J ends lost 6 bases and 9 bases, in that order; junction bases with no gene match: 5. The CDR3 DNA reads as TGCAGCGTGGACGACAGGGCTGAGCAGTTCTTC. Protein sequence: CSVDDRAEQFF.

This clone was picked up one time. The J gene is TRBJ2-3, the V gene TRBV6-2 or TRBV6-3; 12 bases align to TRBD2. Germline V CDR1 and CDR2: MNHEY, SVGEGT. J lost 5 bases, V lost 4 bases, and 13 bases had no gene match. The CDR3 extends over 18 amino acids. In DNA form, the CDR3 reads TGTGCCAGCAGTTTCCCGCCCCTAGCGGGAGGGCCGGAAGATACGCAGTATTTT. This codes for CASSFPPLAGGPEDTQYF.

The V and J genes are TRBV5-5 and TRBJ1-4; D possibly corresponds to TRBD1 (6 bases). The CDR3 totals 16 residues. The ends were cut back, 4 bases at V and 6 bases at J, with 19 bases in the middle. Germline V gene data show CDR1 as SGHKS and CDR2 as YYEKEE (reference sequence). CDR3 DNA: TGTGCCAGCAGCCCTGGGGGGGGCGCAGGGCATGAAAAACTGTTTTTT. Protein sequence: CASSPGGGAGHEKLFF.

This clone was seen more than once but under ten times. The genes are TRBV19 and TRBJ1-2; 12 positions match TRBD1. Germline V gene data show CDR1 as LNHDA and CDR2 as SQIVND (reference sequence). V lost 1 base and J lost 7; bases outside the gene matches: 4. The CDR3 is 15 amino acids. CDR3 DNA sequence: TGTGCCAGTAGTATAGCCGGGACAGGGGGCTCTGGCTACACCTTC. Its protein product is CASSIAGTGGSGYTF.

This chain joins TRBV15 and TRBJ2-1; D is possibly TRBD1 (6 bases). Germline loops: CDR1 LNHNV, CDR2 YYDKDF (reference sequence). This CDR3 spans 14 amino acids. The V gene lost 5 bases and the J gene lost 3 bases, with 11 bases spanning the gap. Here the CDR3 reads CATSDGGSYNEQFF. The DNA for the CDR3 is TGTGCCACCAGCGATGGGGGCAGCTACAATGAGCAGTTCTTC.

The V and J genes are TRBV19 and TRBJ2-2, with a weak D call TRBD1 (5 bases). Trimming took off 7 bases at V and 4 bases at J, with 19 bases between the two ends. This CDR3 contains 16 residues. Looked up from germline, CDR1 is LNHDA and CDR2 is SQIVND (reference sequence). CDR3 DNA sequence: TGTGCCAGTATCCGGAAGGGGCACGATAGCACCGGGGAGCTGTTTTTT. As protein: CASIRKGHDSTGELFF.

The V call is TRBV4-1, the J call TRBJ2-7; a possible D gene is TRBD2 (6 bases). This CDR3 is 16 amino acids long. V gave up 1 base and J gave up 4 bases, with 17 bases separating them. Germline-derived CDR1 and CDR2 are MGHRA and YSYEKL. CDR3 nucleotides: TGCGCCAGCAGCCAAGGATGGACTACCAAGACGTACGAGCAGTACTTC. It is translated as CASSQGWTTKTYEQYF.

The genes are TRBV24-1 and TRBJ1-2, with D tentatively TRBD1 (5 bases). The CDR3 covers 15 residues. Germline V gives CDR1 KGHDR, CDR2 SFDVKD. The V and J ends lost 3 bases and 3 bases respectively, with 13 bases between them. The CDR3 region has the DNA TGTGCCACCAGTGATCCTCAGGGTCTTGACTATGGCTACACCTTC. This encodes CATSDPQGLDYGYTF.

The V gene is TRBV28, the J gene TRBJ1-1; TRBD1 matches at 8 bases. The CDR3 consists of 15 residues. V shed 6 bases and J 1 base; nucleotides not matched to a gene: 7. The germline V gene has CDR1 MDHEN and CDR2 SYDVKM. CDR3 residues: CASRTPGTGNTEAFF. The CDR3 coding sequence is TGTGCCAGCAGGACTCCCGGGACAGGGAACACTGAAGCTTTCTTT.

CDR3 DNA: TGTGCCAGCAGCGCAAGGGACAGGGAAAATTCACCCCTCCACTTT. Its protein is CASSARDRENSPLHF. This sequence joins TRBV7-8 and TRBJ1-6, with TRBD1 matching 9 bases. Trimming removed 5 bases from V and 7 bases from J; junction bases left unmatched: 6. The germline gives CDR1 SGHVS, CDR2 FQNEAQ. The CDR3 covers 15 residues.

This clone was observed once. The V call is TRBV9, the J call TRBJ2-7; 9 bases map to TRBD1. The V segment lost 3 bases and the J segment 3 bases; nucleotides outside the gene matches: 1. CDR3 length equals 13 residues. Germline-derived CDR1 and CDR2 are SGDLS and YYNGEE. CDR3 protein: CASSEGQGYEQYF. For the CDR3, the DNA is TGTGCCAGCAGCGAGGGACAGGGCTACGAGCAGTACTTC.

The count of this clone is one. The rearrangement uses TRBV15 and TRBJ1-1; tentatively, D is TRBD1 (5 bases). From germline, CDR1 is LNHNV and CDR2 YYDKDF (reference sequence). The V end lost 3 bases, the J end lost 1 base, and 9 bases lay between the germline ends. The CDR3 has 14 amino acids. The CDR3 is CATSSTGQNTEAFF. In nucleotides, the CDR3 is TGTGCCACCAGCAGTACTGGACAGAACACTGAAGCTTTCTTT.

This rearrangement joins TRBV7-8 to TRBJ2-7; tentatively, D is TRBD2 (5 bases). This CDR3 is built from 16 residues. Germline V gene data show CDR1 as SGHVS and CDR2 as FQNEAQ. The V gene lost 0 bases and the J gene lost 2 bases, with 14 bases spanning the gap. CDR3 bases: TGTGCCAGCAGCTTAGCCTCGAGCGGAGCGGCCTACGAGCAGTACTTC. This codes for CASSLASSGAAYEQYF.

The chain is built from TRBV4-2 and TRBJ1-5; the D gene is possibly TRBD1 (5 bases). Trimming removed 1 base at V and 5 bases at J, with 9 bases between. The length of the CDR3 is 14 residues. The V gene's germline CDR1 is LGHNA and CDR2 YNFKEQ. The CDR3 reads CASSQVGGYQPQHF. In DNA, the CDR3 is TGTGCCAGCAGCCAAGTGGGGGGTTATCAGCCCCAGCATTTT.

The sample holds a few counts of this clone. This chain connects TRBV24-1 to TRBJ2-6; D perhaps matches TRBD1 (6 bases). CDR1 is KGHDR, CDR2 SFDVKD, per germline. This CDR3 is 15 amino acids long. V was cut by 5 bases and J by 2 bases, with 9 bases left in between. The CDR3 bases are TGTGCCACCAGTGTCAACAGGGCTGGGGCCAACGTCCTGACTTTC. It yields the protein CATSVNRAGANVLTF.

This clone was counted a few times. The chain carries TRBV4-2 and TRBJ1-4; 10 bases are a match to TRBD1. With V trimmed by 3 bases and J by 14 bases, 6 bases remained unmatched. This CDR3 comprises 13 residues. Germline V CDR1 and CDR2: LGHNA, YNFKEQ. Here the CDR3 DNA reads TGTGCCAGCAGCCAGATAGACAGGGGGCTGCTGTTTTTT. Translation gives CASSQIDRGLLFF.

The V and J genes are TRBV4-1 and TRBJ1-3; D gene unclear. There are 16 residues in the CDR3. Looked up from germline, CDR1 is MGHRA and CDR2 is YSYEKL. V was pared by 0 bases and J by 0 bases, with 9 bases between. In DNA form, the CDR3 reads TGCGCCAGCAGCCAAGAGGAGGGAGCCTCTGGAAACACCATATATTTT. Translating gives CASSQEEGASGNTIYF.